This entry lists 5 T cell receptor beta chains sequenced from one sample in a study of T cell responses to AZD1222 COVID-19 vaccine. The protocol was immunoSEQ multiplex PCR, while the TCRdb copy is restricted to in-frame clones and leaves out a portion. The table includes approximately 140,000 clones, more than 85% detected once. The source was peripheral blood, collected 28 days after the second AZD1222 dose. The receptors were sampled from an adult who received the AZD1222 COVID-19 vaccine.

The chain links TRBV27 to TRBJ2-1, with D unclear. CDR1 is MNHEY and CDR2 is SMNVEV in the germline V gene (reference sequence). The ends were cut back, 5 bases at V and 6 bases at J, with 14 bases in the middle. The CDR3 contains 14 residues. CDR3 protein: CASSPLRAPNEQFF. The CDR3 coding sequence is TGTGCCAGCAGTCCCCTCCGGGCCCCCAATGAGCAGTTCTTC.

The chain combines TRBV2 with TRBJ1-2; possibly TRBD1 for D (5 bases). The V gene's germline CDR1 is SNHLY and CDR2 FYNNEI. Trimming pared 4 bases from V and 7 bases from J, leaving 13 bases between. The CDR3 has 13 amino acids. CDR3 sequence reads: CASSANFRVGYTF. The CDR3 DNA reads TGTGCCAGCAGTGCTAATTTCAGGGTTGGCTACACCTTC.

The CDR3 reads CASSDSPNYGYTF. CDR3 DNA sequence: TGTGCCAGCAGCGACAGCCCAAACTATGGCTACACCTTC. The chain employs TRBV6-5 and TRBJ1-2, with D perhaps TRBD1 (5 bases). CDR3 length: 13 residues. Germline CDR1 and CDR2: MNHEY and SVGAGI. V was clipped by 6 bases and J by 2 bases, with 10 bases between them.

This clone was picked up a small number of times. This rearrangement joins TRBV6-5 to TRBJ1-4; 8 nucleotides match TRBD1. Looked up from germline, CDR1 is MNHEY and CDR2 is SVGAGI. The CDR3 runs to 15 residues. Losses at the gene ends were 11 bases for V and 3 bases for J; bases not matched to a gene: 11. The CDR3 DNA reads TGTGCCGGTCGGACAGGGAGGACGGCTAATGAAAAACTGTTTTTT. Translation gives CAGRTGRTANEKLFF.

The chain combines TRBV19 with TRBJ1-1; D ambiguous. The ends were cut back, 9 bases at V and 0 bases at J, with 14 bases in the middle. Looked up from germline, CDR1 is LNHDA and CDR2 is SQIVND (reference sequence). This CDR3 is built from 14 residues. Written as DNA, the CDR3 is TGTGCCAGCTGTGAGAGACGCTTGAACACTGAAGCTTTCTTT. It translates to CASCERRLNTEAFF.